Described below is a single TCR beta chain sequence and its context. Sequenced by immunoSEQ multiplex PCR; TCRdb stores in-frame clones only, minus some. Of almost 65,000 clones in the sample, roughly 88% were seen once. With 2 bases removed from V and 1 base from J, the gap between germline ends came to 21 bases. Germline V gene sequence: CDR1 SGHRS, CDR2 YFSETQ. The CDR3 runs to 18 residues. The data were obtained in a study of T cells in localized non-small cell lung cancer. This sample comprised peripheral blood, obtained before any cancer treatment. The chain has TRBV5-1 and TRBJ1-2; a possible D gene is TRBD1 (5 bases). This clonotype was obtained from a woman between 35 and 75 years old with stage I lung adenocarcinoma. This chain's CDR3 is CASSFPQGAAFINYGYTF. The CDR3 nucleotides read TGCGCCAGCAGCTTTCCCCAGGGCGCCGCCTTCATTAACTATGGCTACACCTTC.